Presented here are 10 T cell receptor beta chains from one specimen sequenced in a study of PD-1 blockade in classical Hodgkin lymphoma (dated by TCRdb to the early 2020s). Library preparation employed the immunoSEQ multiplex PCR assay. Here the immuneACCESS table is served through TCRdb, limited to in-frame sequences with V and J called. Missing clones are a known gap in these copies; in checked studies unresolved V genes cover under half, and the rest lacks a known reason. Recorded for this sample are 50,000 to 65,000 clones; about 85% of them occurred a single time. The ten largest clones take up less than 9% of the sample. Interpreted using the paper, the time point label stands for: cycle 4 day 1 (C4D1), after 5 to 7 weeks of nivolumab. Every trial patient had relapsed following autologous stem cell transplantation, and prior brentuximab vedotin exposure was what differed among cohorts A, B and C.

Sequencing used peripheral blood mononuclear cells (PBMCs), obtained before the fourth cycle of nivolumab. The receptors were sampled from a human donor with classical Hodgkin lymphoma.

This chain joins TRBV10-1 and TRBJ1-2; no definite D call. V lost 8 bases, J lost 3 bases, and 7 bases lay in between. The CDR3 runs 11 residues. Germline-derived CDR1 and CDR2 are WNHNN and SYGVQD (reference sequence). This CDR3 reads CASSLYYGYTF. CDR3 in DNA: TGCGCCAGCTCTCTCTACTATGGCTACACCTTC.

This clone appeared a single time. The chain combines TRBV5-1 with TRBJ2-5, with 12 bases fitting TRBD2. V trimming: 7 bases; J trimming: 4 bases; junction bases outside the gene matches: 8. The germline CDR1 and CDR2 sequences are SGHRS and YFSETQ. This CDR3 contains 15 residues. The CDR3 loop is CASGNLAGGRETQYF. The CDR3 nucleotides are TGCGCCAGCGGAAATCTAGCGGGGGGGAGAGAGACCCAGTACTTC. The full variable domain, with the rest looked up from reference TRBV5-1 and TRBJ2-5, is KAGVTQTPRYLIKTRGQQVTLSCSPISGHRSVSWYQQTPGQGLQFLFEYFSETQRNKGNFPGRFSGRQFSNSRSEMNVSTLELGDSALYLCASGNLAGGRETQYFGPGTRLLVL.

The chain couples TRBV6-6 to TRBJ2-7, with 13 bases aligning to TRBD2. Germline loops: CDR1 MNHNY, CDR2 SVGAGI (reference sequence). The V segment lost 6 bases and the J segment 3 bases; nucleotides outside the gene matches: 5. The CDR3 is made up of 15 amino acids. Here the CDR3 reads CASSYTSGGVYEQYF. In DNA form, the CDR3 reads TGTGCCAGCAGCTACACTAGCGGGGGGGTCTACGAGCAGTACTTC.

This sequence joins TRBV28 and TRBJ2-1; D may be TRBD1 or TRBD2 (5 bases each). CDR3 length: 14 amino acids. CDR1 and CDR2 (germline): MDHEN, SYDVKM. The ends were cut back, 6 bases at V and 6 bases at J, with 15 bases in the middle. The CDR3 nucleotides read TGTGCCAGCAGCCCAGCTGGGGCGGGCAATGAGCAGTTCTTC. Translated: CASSPAGAGNEQFF.

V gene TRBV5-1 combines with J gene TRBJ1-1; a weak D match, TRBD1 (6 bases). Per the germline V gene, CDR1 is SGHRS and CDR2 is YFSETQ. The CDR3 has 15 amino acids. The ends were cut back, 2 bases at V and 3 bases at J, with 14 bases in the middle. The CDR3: CASSFIPGADTEAFF. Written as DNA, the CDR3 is TGCGCCAGCAGCTTCATCCCGGGGGCAGACACTGAAGCTTTCTTT.

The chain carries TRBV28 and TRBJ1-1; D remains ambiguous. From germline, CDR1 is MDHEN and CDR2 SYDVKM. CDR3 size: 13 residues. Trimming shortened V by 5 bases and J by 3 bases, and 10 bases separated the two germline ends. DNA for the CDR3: TGTGCCAGCAGTCCTACACACTACACTGAAGCTTTCTTT. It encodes CASSPTHYTEAFF.

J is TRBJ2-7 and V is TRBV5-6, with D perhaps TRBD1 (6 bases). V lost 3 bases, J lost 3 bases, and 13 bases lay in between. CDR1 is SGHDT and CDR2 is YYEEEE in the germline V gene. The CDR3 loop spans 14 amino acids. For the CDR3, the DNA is TGTGCCAGCAGCTCCCTGACAGGAATCTACGAGCAGTACTTC. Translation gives CASSSLTGIYEQYF.

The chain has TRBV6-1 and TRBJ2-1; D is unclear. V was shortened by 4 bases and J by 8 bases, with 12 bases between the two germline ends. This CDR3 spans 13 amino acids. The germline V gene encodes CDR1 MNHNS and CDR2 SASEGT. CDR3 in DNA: TGTGCCAGCAGTGGTTGGTCGCGAGATGAGCAGTTCTTC. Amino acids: CASSGWSRDEQFF.

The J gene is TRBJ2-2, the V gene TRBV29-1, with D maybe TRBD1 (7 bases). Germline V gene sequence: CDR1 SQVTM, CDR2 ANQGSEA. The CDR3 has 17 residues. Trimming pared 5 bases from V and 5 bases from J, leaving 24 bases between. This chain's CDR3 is CSVLLLEGAGNTGELFF. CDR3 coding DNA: TGCAGCGTTTTACTGTTGGAGGGGGCAGGAAATACCGGGGAGCTGTTTTTT.

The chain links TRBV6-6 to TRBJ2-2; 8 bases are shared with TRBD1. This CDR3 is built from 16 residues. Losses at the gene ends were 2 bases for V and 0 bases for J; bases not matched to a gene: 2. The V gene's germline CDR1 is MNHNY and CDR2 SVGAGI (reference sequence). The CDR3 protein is CASSYPDRANTGELFF. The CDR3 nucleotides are TGTGCCAGCAGTTACCCGGACAGGGCGAACACCGGGGAGCTGTTTTTT.